The 29 T cell receptor beta chains below all came from one sample that was sequenced in a study of graft-versus-host responses after intestinal transplantation. Here immunoSEQ multiplex PCR was the method, and the copy in TCRdb shows in-frame clones only, minus some. The repertoire holds about 36,000 clones, with approximately 94% as singletons. The antigens these receptors bind are not known. This material consisted of unstimulated CD4+ T cells sorted from spleen or lymph node cells, taken before transplant. The origin of the receptors is a human donor who was the organ donor for an intestinal transplant.

The CDR3 here is CASSQDWGSYGYTF. DNA of the CDR3: TGCGCCAGCAGCCAAGATTGGGGGAGCTATGGCTACACCTTC. The V call is TRBV4-1, the J call TRBJ1-2; tentative D call: TRBD1 (5 bases). Germline-derived CDR1 and CDR2 are MGHRA and YSYEKL. The CDR3 consists of 14 residues. Trimming took 0 bases from V and 4 from J, leaving 9 bases between them.

The chain employs TRBV5-4 and TRBJ2-3; 11 bases fit TRBD2. Losses at the gene ends were 1 base for V and 2 bases for J; bases not matched to a gene: 6. The CDR3 runs 17 residues. In germline, CDR1 is SGHNT, CDR2 YYREEE (reference sequence). The CDR3 region has the DNA TGTGCCAGCAGCTTGCGGGGACTAGCGGCGTTCACAGATACGCAGTATTTT. Its protein product is CASSLRGLAAFTDTQYF.

The V call is TRBV27, the J call TRBJ2-3; a possible D gene is TRBD2 (6 bases). The CDR3 totals 15 residues. The V gene lost 1 base and the J gene lost 4 bases, with 12 bases spanning the gap. CDR1 is MNHEY, CDR2 SMNVEV, per germline (reference sequence). CDR3 bases: TGTGCCAGCAGTTTATGGGCCGGGGGACCAGATACGCAGTATTTT. Translated, it gives CASSLWAGGPDTQYF.

This clone was counted a single time. This chain connects TRBV21-1 to TRBJ2-2; whether TRBD1, the table's D call, matches the DNA was not checked. TRBV21-1 is a listed pseudogene. The CDR3 extends over 21 amino acids. The DNA of the CDR3 is TGTGCCAGCAGCAAAGAGGGGATAAGGACAGCAAACACCACGAACACCGGGGAGCTGTTTTTT. This gives the protein CASSKEGIRTANTTNTGELFF.

The chain has TRBV6-5 and TRBJ1-1; possibly TRBD1 for D (6 bases). The CDR3 loop spans 13 amino acids. CDR1 is MNHEY, CDR2 SVGAGI, per germline. Trimming took off 6 bases at V and 4 bases at J, with 12 bases between the two ends. The CDR3 reads CASRRGESTEAFF. The DNA of the CDR3 is TGTGCCAGCAGAAGGGGGGAAAGCACTGAAGCTTTCTTT.

The chain joins TRBV28 to TRBJ1-1, with D maybe TRBD1 (6 bases). The CDR3 totals 16 residues. Germline loops: CDR1 MDHEN, CDR2 SYDVKM. Trimming left V 2 bases short and J 11 bases short, with 24 bases between. CDR3 sequence reads: CASSLAKTGRGWSAFF. The CDR3 nucleotides read TGTGCCAGCAGTTTAGCTAAGACGGGGAGGGGGTGGTCGGCTTTCTTT.

The chain employs TRBV6-5 and TRBJ1-6, with D unclear. The germline gives CDR1 MNHEY, CDR2 SVGAGI. The V and J ends lost 2 bases and 8 bases respectively, with 4 bases between them. There are 12 residues in the CDR3. The CDR3 bases are TGTGCCAGCAGTTACGGGGATTCACCCCTCCACTTT. Translated: CASSYGDSPLHF.

The gene calls are TRBV2 and TRBJ1-5; possibly TRBD1 for D (5 bases). V lost 2 bases, J lost 7 bases, and 12 bases lay in between. This CDR3 region has 14 residues. Germline-derived CDR1 and CDR2 are SNHLY and FYNNEI. The CDR3 region is CASSESGYGQPQHF. CDR3 nucleotide sequence: TGTGCCAGCAGTGAATCAGGGTACGGACAGCCCCAGCATTTT.

The chain joins TRBV30 to TRBJ1-1; 7 nucleotides agree with TRBD1. The CDR3 runs 13 residues. J was trimmed by 3 bases and V by 5 bases; bases with no gene match: 6. Germline V gene sequence: CDR1 GTSNPN, CDR2 SVGIG (reference sequence). The CDR3 loop reads CAWYLQGHTEAFF. The CDR3 DNA reads as TGTGCCTGGTACTTACAGGGGCACACTGAAGCTTTCTTT.

In DNA, the CDR3 is TGTGCCAGCAGCGTAGTATGGCGAGCCAAAAACATTCAGTACTTC. As protein: CASSVVWRAKNIQYF. V usage is TRBV9 and J usage is TRBJ2-4, with D unclear. The CDR3 spans 15 residues. Trimming took off 0 bases at V and 0 bases at J, with 7 bases between the two ends. Per germline, CDR1 SGDLS and CDR2 YYNGEE.

This chain joins TRBV27 and TRBJ2-7; no reliable D call. The CDR3 runs to 16 residues. Trimming removed 5 bases from V and 1 base from J, with 18 bases in between. Germline V gives CDR1 MNHEY, CDR2 SMNVEV (reference sequence). The CDR3 region has the DNA TGTGCCAGCAGTCCCATTGCCCAGGCTCCTTCCTACGAGCAGTACTTC. Residues: CASSPIAQAPSYEQYF.

The chain couples TRBV5-1 to TRBJ2-3; 12 bases are a match to TRBD2. Per the germline V gene, CDR1 is SGHRS and CDR2 is YFSETQ. Trimming at V came to 2 bases and at J to 5 bases, leaving 3 bases not matched to a gene. This CDR3 region has 15 residues. The CDR3 protein is CASSLLAGGLDTQYF. CDR3 nucleotide sequence: TGCGCCAGCAGCTTACTAGCGGGGGGACTAGATACGCAGTATTTT.

The chain uses TRBV7-9 and TRBJ1-2; TRBD1 matches at 9 bases. The trim removed 3 bases at V and 4 bases at J, leaving 0 bases unmatched. The germline V gene encodes CDR1 SEHNR and CDR2 FQNEAQ (reference sequence). The CDR3 has 13 amino acids. This CDR3 is CASSLTGGYGYTF. CDR3 nucleotides: TGTGCCAGCAGCTTGACAGGGGGCTATGGCTACACCTTC.

V is TRBV5-1 and J is TRBJ1-2; maybe TRBD1 (5 bases). Germline CDR1 reads SGHRS; CDR2 reads YFSETQ. This CDR3 comprises 13 residues. V lost 0 bases, J lost 4 bases, and 7 bases lay in between. CDR3 sequence: CASSLGRAYGYTF. CDR3 in DNA: TGCGCCAGCAGCTTGGGCAGGGCCTATGGCTACACCTTC. Variable domain in full (rest from reference TRBV5-1 and TRBJ1-2): KAGVTQTPRYLIKTRGQQVTLSCSPISGHRSVSWYQQTPGQGLQFLFEYFSETQRNKGNFPGRFSGRQFSNSRSEMNVSTLELGDSALYLCASSLGRAYGYTFGSGTRLTVV.

Comments on this clone: Other DNA sequences in this sample translate to the same CDR3. The V and J genes are TRBV19 and TRBJ2-5; weak D call: TRBD1 (6 bases). The CDR3 has 13 amino acids. The V and J ends lost 3 bases and 5 bases respectively, with 10 bases between them. The germline V gene encodes CDR1 LNHDA and CDR2 SQIVND (reference sequence). CDR3 nucleotide sequence: TGTGCCAGTAGTATTGACAGGAGCGAGACCCAGTACTTC. This gives the protein CASSIDRSETQYF.

The chain joins TRBV5-1 to TRBJ2-5, with D hard to call. With 5 bases removed from V and 1 base from J, the gap between germline ends came to 9 bases. The CDR3 sequence is 13 residues long. CDR1 and CDR2 from the germline V gene are SGHRS and YFSETQ. DNA for the CDR3: TGCGCCAGCAGTTCGCTAACCCAAGAGACCCAGTACTTC. Translation gives CASSSLTQETQYF. Based on the CDR3 plus reference TRBV5-1 and TRBJ2-5, the full variable domain is KAGVTQTPRYLIKTRGQQVTLSCSPISGHRSVSWYQQTPGQGLQFLFEYFSETQRNKGNFPGRFSGRQFSNSRSEMNVSTLELGDSALYLCASSSLTQETQYFGPGTRLLVL.

This clone was detected once. An end of the junction does not agree with germline; a read error may underlie this. Different DNA sequences within this sample yield the same CDR3. The CDR3 DNA follows: TGCGCTAGCAGCCTTACCGGGACAGTGAACACTGAAGCTTTCTTT. As protein: CASSLTGTVNTEAFF. The J gene is TRBJ1-1, the V gene TRBV5-1, with 7 bases that match TRBD1. This CDR3 comprises 15 residues. Germline V gene sequence: CDR1 SGHRS, CDR2 YFSETQ. Drawing the rest from reference TRBV5-1 and TRBJ1-1, the complete variable domain is KAGVTQTPRYLIKTRGQQVTLSCSPISGHRSVSWYQQTPGQGLQFLFEYFSETQRNKGNFPGRFSGRQFSNSRSEMNVSTLELGDSALYLCASSLTGTVNTEAFFGQGTRLTVV.

The chain couples TRBV19 to TRBJ2-2, with D possibly TRBD2 on 6 matching bases. The CDR3 has 16 residues. Trimming took off 3 bases at V and 0 bases at J, with 11 bases between the two ends. In germline, CDR1 is LNHDA, CDR2 SQIVND (reference sequence). CDR3 amino acids: CASSIGWGANTGELFF. The CDR3 DNA sequence: TGTGCCAGTAGTATTGGATGGGGGGCGAACACCGGGGAGCTGTTTTTT.

The chain carries TRBV25-1 and TRBJ1-2; TRBD1 agrees at 7 bases. V trimming: 5 bases; J trimming: 4 bases; junction bases outside the gene matches: 7. This CDR3 has 14 amino acids. The germline CDR1 and CDR2 sequences are MGHDK and SYGVNS. The DNA of the CDR3 is TGTGCCAGCAGTTCCCAGGGGGGCCTCTATGGCTACACCTTC. Protein: CASSSQGGLYGYTF.

This chain uses TRBV2 with TRBJ1-2; D is unclear. Germline lookup yields CDR1 SNHLY and CDR2 FYNNEI. Trimming cost V 6 bases and J 4 bases, with 18 bases left between them. The CDR3 has 15 residues. CDR3 coding DNA: TGTGCCAGCAGCCCAAGGCCCGCAAGGAGCTATGGCTACACCTTC. It specifies CASSPRPARSYGYTF.

This chain links TRBV7-8 with TRBJ2-2; D gene unclear. CDR3 length equals 13 residues. The V end was cut by 4 bases, the J end by 10 bases, with 13 bases between. CDR1 SGHVS and CDR2 FQNEAQ come from the germline V gene. The CDR3 nucleotides read TGTGCCAGCAGCTCAAGCTCGGTGGAGGAGCTGTTTTTT. Protein product: CASSSSSVEELFF.

This chain connects TRBV6-4 to TRBJ1-2; no reliable D call. V was clipped by 7 bases and J by 2 bases, with 14 bases between them. Germline CDR1 is MRHNA and CDR2 is SNTAGT. This CDR3 contains 14 residues. This CDR3 is CASIVQRYNYGYTF. The CDR3 DNA reads TGTGCCAGCATTGTCCAGCGATACAACTATGGCTACACCTTC.

This sequence joins TRBV6-1 and TRBJ2-7; D gene uncertain. Between the trimmed V and J ends, which lost 8 bases and 2 bases, there was a span of 10 bases. Germline V gene lookup returns CDR1 MNHNS and CDR2 SASEGT. The CDR3 has 12 residues. CDR3 sequence (DNA): TGTGCCAGCTGGGGTACCACCTACGAGCAGTACTTC. Protein sequence: CASWGTTYEQYF.

This rearrangement joins TRBV28 to TRBJ1-5; 8 bases are a match to TRBD1. V shed 5 bases, J shed 2 bases, and the junction held 5 bases outside the gene matches. The CDR3 runs 15 residues. CDR1 and CDR2 from the germline V gene are MDHEN and SYDVKM. In DNA form, the CDR3 reads TGTGCCAGCAGTGACAGGGGAGGAGGCAATCAGCCCCAGCATTTT. This sequence encodes CASSDRGGGNQPQHF.

The chain has TRBV7-9 and TRBJ2-1, with a tentative D call TRBD2 (5 bases). Trimming cost V 2 bases and J 10 bases, with 12 bases left between them. The CDR3 has 13 residues. Germline CDR1 and CDR2: SEHNR and FQNEAQ (reference sequence). The CDR3 loop reads CASSLRERQEQFF. Here the CDR3 DNA reads TGTGCCAGCAGCTTAAGGGAGAGACAAGAGCAGTTCTTC. The whole variable domain, filled in from reference TRBV7-9 and TRBJ2-1, reads DTGVSQNPRHKITKRGQNVTFRCDPISEHNRLYWYRQTLGQGPEFLTYFQNEAQLEKSRLLSDRFSAERPKGSFSTLEIQRTEQGDSAMYLCASSLRERQEQFFGPGTRLTVL.

This sequence joins TRBV28 and TRBJ2-7; 10 nucleotides line up with TRBD2. After removal of 7 bases from V and 2 bases from J, the junction contained 8 bases not matched to a gene. CDR3 length: 15 residues. Per germline, CDR1 MDHEN and CDR2 SYDVKM. The CDR3, as DNA: TGTGCCAGCACCGAGGTAGCGGGGGGTACCTACGAGCAGTACTTC. Encoded protein: CASTEVAGGTYEQYF.

The chain couples TRBV6-5 to TRBJ1-4; D is undetermined. V was pared by 6 bases and J by 0 bases, with 8 bases between. Germline V gene sequence: CDR1 MNHEY, CDR2 SVGAGI. The CDR3 consists of 14 residues. As DNA, the CDR3 is TGTGCCAGCAGCCACGTTGCAACTAATGAAAAACTGTTTTTT. Protein product: CASSHVATNEKLFF.

The J gene is TRBJ2-3, the V gene TRBV11-2; 8 bases line up with TRBD2. The length of the CDR3 is 15 residues. Germline V gives CDR1 SGHAT, CDR2 FQNNGV. Unmatched junction bases numbered 8, after V lost 4 bases and J lost 5 bases. The DNA of the CDR3 is TGTGCCAGCAGCTCGGGGGGGCCTTTTGTAGATACGCAGTATTTT. It is translated as CASSSGGPFVDTQYF.

The chain joins TRBV30 to TRBJ2-2; TRBD2 agrees at 11 bases. Germline V gene lookup returns CDR1 GTSNPN and CDR2 SVGIG (reference sequence). The J segment lost 3 bases and the V segment lost 5 bases, leaving 8 bases of the junction unmatched. The CDR3 is 16 residues long. CDR3 DNA sequence: TGTGCCTGGGTACATAGCGGGGGGGCCCACACCGGGGAGCTGTTTTTT. Translating gives CAWVHSGGAHTGELFF.